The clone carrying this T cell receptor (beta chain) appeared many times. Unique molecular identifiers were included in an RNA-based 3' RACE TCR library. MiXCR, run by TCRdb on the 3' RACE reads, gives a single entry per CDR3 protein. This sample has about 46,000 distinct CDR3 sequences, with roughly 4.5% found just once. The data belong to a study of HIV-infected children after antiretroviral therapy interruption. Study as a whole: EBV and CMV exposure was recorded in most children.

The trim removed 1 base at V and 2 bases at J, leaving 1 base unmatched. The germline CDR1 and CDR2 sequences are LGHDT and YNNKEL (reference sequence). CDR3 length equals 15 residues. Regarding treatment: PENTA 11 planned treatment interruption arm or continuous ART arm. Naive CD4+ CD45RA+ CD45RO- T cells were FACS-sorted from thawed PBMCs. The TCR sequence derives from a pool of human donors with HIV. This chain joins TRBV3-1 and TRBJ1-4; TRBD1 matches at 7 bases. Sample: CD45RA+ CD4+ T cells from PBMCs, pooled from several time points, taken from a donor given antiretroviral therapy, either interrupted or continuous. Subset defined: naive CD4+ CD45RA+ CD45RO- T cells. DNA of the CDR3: TGTGCCAGCAGCCAAGGAGGGGGCACTAATGAAAAACTGTTTTTT. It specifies CASSQGGGTNEKLFF. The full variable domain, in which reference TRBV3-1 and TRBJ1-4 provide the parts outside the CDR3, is DTAVSQTPKYLVTQMGNDKSIKCEQNLGHDTMYWYKQDSKKFLKIMFSYNNKELIINETVPNRFSPKSPDKAHLNLHINSLELGDSAVYFCASSQGGGTNEKLFFGSGTQLSVL.